Given below is one T cell receptor (beta chain) in context. TCRdb analysed the 5' RACE reads with MiXCR anew, one entry per CDR3 protein. The sample records around 98,000 distinct CDR3 sequences, about 16% being singletons. The data belong to a study of T cells of healthy individuals. The CDR3 length is 14 residues. Germline CDR1 MDHEN, CDR2 SYDVKM. Trimming took 5 bases from V and 5 from J, leaving 13 bases between them. The chain has TRBV28 and TRBJ1-3; D gene unclear. The TCR originated in a human donor in good health. The CDR3 DNA is TGTGCCAGCAGTGCTCTCCCCGTCAGAAACACCATATATTTT. The encoded protein is CASSALPVRNTIYF.